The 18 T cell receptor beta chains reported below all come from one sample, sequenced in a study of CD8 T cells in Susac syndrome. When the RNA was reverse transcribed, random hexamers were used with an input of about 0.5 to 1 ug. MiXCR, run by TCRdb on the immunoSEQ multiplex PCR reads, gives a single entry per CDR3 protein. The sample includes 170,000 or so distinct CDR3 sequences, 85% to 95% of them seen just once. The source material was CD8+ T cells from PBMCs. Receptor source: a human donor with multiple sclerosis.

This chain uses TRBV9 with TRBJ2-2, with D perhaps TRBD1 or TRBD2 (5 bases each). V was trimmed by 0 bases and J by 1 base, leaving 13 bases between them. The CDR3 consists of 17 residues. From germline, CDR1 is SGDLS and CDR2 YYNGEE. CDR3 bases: TGTGCCAGCAGCGTAGGAGGGGACCTCAGGAACACCGGGGAGCTGTTTTTT. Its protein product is CASSVGGDLRNTGELFF.

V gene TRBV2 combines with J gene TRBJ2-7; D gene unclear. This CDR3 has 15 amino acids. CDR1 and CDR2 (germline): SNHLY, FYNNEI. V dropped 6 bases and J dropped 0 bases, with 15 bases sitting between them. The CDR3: CASSEALLPSYEQYF. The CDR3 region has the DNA TGTGCCAGCAGCGAGGCACTCCTGCCCTCCTACGAGCAGTACTTC. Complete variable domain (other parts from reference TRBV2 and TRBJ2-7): EPEVTQTPSHQVTQMGQEVILRCVPISNHLYFYWYRQILGQKVEFLVSFYNNEISEKSEIFDDQFSVERPDGSNFTLKIRSTKLEDSAMYFCASSEALLPSYEQYFGPGTRLTVT.

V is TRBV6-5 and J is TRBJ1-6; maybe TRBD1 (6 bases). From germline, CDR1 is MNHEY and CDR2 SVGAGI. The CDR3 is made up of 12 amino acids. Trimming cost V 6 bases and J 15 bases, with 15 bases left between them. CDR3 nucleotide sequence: TGTGCCAGCAGCGAGGACAGCCGACGCCTCCACTTT. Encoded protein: CASSEDSRRLHF.

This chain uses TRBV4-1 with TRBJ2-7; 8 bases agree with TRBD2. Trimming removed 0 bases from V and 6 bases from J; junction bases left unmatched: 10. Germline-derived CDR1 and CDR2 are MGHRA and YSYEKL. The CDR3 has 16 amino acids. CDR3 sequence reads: CASSQEGTSALFEQYF. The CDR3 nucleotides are TGCGCCAGCAGCCAAGAAGGGACTAGTGCCCTCTTCGAGCAGTACTTC.

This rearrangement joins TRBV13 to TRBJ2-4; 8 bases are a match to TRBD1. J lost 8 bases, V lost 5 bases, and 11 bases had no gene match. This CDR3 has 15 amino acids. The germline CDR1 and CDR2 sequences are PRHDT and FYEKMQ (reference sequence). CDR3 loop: CASSREGQGVDIQYF. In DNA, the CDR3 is TGTGCCAGCAGCCGAGAAGGACAGGGCGTGGACATTCAGTACTTC. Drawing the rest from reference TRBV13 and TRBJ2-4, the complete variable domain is AAGVIQSPRHLIKEKRETATLKCYPIPRHDTVYWYQQGPGQDPQFLISFYEKMQSDKGSIPDRFSAQQFSDYHSELNMSSLELGDSALYFCASSREGQGVDIQYFGAGTRLSVL.

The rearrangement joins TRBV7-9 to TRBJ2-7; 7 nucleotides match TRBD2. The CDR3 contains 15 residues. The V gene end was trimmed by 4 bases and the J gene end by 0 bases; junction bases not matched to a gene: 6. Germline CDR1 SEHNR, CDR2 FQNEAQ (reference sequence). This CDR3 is CASSSPGGDSYEQYF. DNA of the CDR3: TGTGCCAGCAGCTCCCCTGGGGGGGACTCCTACGAGCAGTACTTC. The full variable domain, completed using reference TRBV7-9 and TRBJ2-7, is DTGVSQNPRHKITKRGQNVTFRCDPISEHNRLYWYRQTLGQGPEFLTYFQNEAQLEKSRLLSDRFSAERPKGSFSTLEIQRTEQGDSAMYLCASSSPGGDSYEQYFGPGTRLTVT.

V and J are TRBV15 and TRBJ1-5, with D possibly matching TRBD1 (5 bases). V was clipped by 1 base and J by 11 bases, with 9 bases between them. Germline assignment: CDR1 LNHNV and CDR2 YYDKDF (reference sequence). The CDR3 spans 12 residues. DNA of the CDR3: TGTGCCACCAGCAGAGCTCCGGGGGCCCAGCATTTT. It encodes CATSRAPGAQHF. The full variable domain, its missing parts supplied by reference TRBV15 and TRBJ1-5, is DAMVIQNPRYQVTQFGKPVTLSCSQTLNHNVMYWYQQKSSQAPKLLFHYYDKDFNNEADTPDNFQSRRPNTSFCFLDIRSPGLGDTAMYLCATSRAPGAQHFGDGTRLSIL.

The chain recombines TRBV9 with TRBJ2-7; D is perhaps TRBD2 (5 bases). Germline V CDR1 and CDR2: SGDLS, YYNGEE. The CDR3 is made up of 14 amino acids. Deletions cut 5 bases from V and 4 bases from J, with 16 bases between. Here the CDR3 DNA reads TGTGCCAGCAGTAACTCGACTAAAAGGTACGAGCAGTACTTC. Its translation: CASSNSTKRYEQYF. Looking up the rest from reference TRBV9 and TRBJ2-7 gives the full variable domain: DSGVTQTPKHLITATGQRVTLRCSPRSGDLSVYWYQQSLDQGLQFLIQYYNGEERAKGNILERFSAQQFPDLHSELNLSSLELGDSALYFCASSNSTKRYEQYFGPGTRLTVT.

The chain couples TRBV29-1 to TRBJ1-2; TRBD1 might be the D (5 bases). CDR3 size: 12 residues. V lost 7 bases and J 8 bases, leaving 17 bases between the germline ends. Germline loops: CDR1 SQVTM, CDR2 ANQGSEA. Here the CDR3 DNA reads TGCAGCGGGAACCTACAGGAGGGAGGCTACACCTTC. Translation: CSGNLQEGGYTF. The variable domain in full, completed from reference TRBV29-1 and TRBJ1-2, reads SAVISQKPSRDICQRGTSLTIQCQVDSQVTMMFWYRQQPGQSLTLIATANQGSEATYESGFVIDKFPISRPNLTFSTLTVSNMSPEDSSIYLCSGNLQEGGYTFGSGTRLTVV.

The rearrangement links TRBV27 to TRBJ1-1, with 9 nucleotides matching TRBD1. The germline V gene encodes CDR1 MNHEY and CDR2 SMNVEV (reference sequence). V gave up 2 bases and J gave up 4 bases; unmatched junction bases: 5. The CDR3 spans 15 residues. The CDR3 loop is CASSLAGTGFTEAFF. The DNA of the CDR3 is TGTGCCAGCAGTTTAGCGGGGACAGGGTTCACTGAAGCTTTCTTT.

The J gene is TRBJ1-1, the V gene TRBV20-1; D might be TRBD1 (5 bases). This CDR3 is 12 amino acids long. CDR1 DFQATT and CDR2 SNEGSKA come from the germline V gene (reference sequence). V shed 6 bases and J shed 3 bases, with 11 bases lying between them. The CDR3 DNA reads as TGCAGTGCATTACAGGATCACACTGAAGCTTTCTTT. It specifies CSALQDHTEAFF.

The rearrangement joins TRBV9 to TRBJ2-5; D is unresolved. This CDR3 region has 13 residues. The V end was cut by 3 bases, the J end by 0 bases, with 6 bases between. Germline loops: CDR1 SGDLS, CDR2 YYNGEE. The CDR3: CASSGNHQETQYF. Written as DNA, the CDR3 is TGTGCCAGCAGCGGAAACCACCAAGAGACCCAGTACTTC.

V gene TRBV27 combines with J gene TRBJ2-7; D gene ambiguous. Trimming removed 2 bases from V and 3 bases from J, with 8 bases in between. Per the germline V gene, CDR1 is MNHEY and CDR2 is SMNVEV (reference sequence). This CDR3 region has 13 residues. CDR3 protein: CASSLGLRYEQYF. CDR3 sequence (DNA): TGTGCCAGCAGTTTAGGGCTCCGCTACGAGCAGTACTTC.

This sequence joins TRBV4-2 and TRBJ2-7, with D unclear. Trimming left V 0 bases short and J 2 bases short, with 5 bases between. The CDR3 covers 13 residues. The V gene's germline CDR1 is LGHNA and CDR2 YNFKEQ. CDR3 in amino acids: CASSQERPYEQYF. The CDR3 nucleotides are TGTGCCAGCAGCCAAGAGAGGCCCTACGAGCAGTACTTC.

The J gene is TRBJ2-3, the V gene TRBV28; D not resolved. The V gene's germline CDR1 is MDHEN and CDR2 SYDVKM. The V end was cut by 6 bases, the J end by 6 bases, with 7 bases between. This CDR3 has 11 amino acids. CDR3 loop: CASRLADTQYF. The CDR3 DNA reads TGTGCCAGCAGGTTGGCGGATACGCAGTATTTT.

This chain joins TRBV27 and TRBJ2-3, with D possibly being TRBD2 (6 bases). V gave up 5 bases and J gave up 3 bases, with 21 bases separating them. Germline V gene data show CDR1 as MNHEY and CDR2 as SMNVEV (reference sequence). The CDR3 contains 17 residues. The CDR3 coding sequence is TGTGCCAGCAGTCCAAACCGCGGGGCAGGGTGGACAGATACGCAGTATTTT. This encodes CASSPNRGAGWTDTQYF.

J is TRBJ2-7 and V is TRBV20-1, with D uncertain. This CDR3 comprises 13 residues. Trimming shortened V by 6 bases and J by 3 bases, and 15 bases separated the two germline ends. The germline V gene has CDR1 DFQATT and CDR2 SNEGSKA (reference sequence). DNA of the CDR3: TGCAGTGCCACAGAGACCTCCGACTACGAGCAGTACTTC. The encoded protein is CSATETSDYEQYF.

The chain's CDR3 is CASSLLAGGPINEQFF. Written as DNA, the CDR3 is TGTGCCAGCAGCCTCCTAGCGGGGGGGCCGATCAATGAGCAGTTCTTC. The chain recombines TRBV7-9 with TRBJ2-1; TRBD2 matches at 12 bases. This CDR3 contains 16 residues. Germline values: CDR1 SEHNR, CDR2 FQNEAQ (reference sequence). Trimming cost V 5 bases and J 6 bases; bases outside gene matches: 8.